This T cell receptor (beta chain) came from a study of PD-1 blockade in classical Hodgkin lymphoma. Of note for this clone: What it binds is unknown.

Autologous stem cell transplantation was followed by relapse in every patient, and brentuximab vedotin exposure varied. Patients had relapsed/refractory classical Hodgkin lymphoma with complete response, partial response or progressive disease as best response. Study-level findings and limits: Significant TCR diversity gains by C4D1 occurred in CD4+ but not CD8+ cells. According to reports, newly diagnosed patients had lower baseline TCR diversity than healthy donors, and relapsed/refractory patients had lower baseline TCR diversity still.

Some clones are missing from TCRdb's copy, which holds only in-frame ones; the method was immunoSEQ multiplex PCR. The sample holds tens of thousands of clones, under 95% seen once. The source is a human donor with classical Hodgkin lymphoma. The input for sequencing was peripheral blood mononuclear cells (PBMCs), taken at baseline.

CDR3 sequence (DNA): TGCGCCAGCAGCTCCGGCAGGTTCGGGCAGTACTTC. It specifies CASSSGRFGQYF. The chain joins TRBV5-1 to TRBJ2-7; D unresolved. Trimming left V 3 bases short and J 9 bases short, with 13 bases between. Germline V gene data show CDR1 as SGHRS and CDR2 as YFSETQ. The CDR3 sequence is 12 residues long. Full variable domain (rest looked up from reference TRBV5-1 and TRBJ2-7): KAGVTQTPRYLIKTRGQQVTLSCSPISGHRSVSWYQQTPGQGLQFLFEYFSETQRNKGNFPGRFSGRQFSNSRSEMNVSTLELGDSALYLCASSSGRFGQYFGPGTRLTVT.